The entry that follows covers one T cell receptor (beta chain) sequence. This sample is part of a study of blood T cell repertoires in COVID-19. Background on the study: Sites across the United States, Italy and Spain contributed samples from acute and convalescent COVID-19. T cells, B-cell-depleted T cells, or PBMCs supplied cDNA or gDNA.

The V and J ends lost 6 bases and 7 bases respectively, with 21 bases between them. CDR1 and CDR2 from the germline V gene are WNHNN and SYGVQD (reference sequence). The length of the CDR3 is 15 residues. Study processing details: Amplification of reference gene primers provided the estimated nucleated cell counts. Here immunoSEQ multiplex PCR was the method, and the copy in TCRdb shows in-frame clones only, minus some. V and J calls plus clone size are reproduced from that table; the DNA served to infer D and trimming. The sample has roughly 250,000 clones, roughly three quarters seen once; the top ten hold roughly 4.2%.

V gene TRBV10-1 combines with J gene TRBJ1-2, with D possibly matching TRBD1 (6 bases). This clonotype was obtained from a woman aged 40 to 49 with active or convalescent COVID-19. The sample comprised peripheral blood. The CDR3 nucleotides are TGCGCCAGCAGCGGGGATGGGGGGGCTTCTTGTGGCTACACCTTC. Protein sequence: CASSGDGGASCGYTF.